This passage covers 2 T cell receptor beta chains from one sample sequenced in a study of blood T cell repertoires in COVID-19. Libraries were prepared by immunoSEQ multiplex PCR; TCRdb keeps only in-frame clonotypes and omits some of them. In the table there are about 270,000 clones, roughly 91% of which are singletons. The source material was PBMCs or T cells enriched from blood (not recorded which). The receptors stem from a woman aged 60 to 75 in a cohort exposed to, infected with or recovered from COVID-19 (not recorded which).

In DNA form, the CDR3 reads TGTGCCAGCAGTTTGAGCGGGAGGACTGACAATGAGCAGTTCTTC. The encoded protein is CASSLSGRTDNEQFF. The chain uses TRBV27 and TRBJ2-1; 9 bases map to TRBD2. Germline CDR1 MNHEY, CDR2 SMNVEV (reference sequence). The CDR3 runs to 15 residues. V lost 3 bases to trimming and J lost 5 bases; unmatched junction nucleotides: 5.

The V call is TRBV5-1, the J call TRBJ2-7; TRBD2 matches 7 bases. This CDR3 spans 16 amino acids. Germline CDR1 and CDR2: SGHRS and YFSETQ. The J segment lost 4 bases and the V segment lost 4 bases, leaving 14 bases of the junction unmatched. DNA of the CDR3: TGCGCCAGCAGCGCGACTAGCTCGGGGCTAACTTACGAGCAGTACTTC. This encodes CASSATSSGLTYEQYF.